The present T cell receptor (beta chain) was sequenced within a study of OX40 agonist ivuxolimab in advanced cancers. For the study at large: Males comprised 70% to 85% of the group, whose mean age was approximately 60 years (range roughly 20 to 85). Study results and limitations: CD8+ T cells showed, on average, more clonal expansion than CD4+ cells.

Sequencing was performed with immunoSEQ multiplex PCR; in TCRdb, only in-frame clones are kept and a portion is missing. The table has about 140,000 clones, roughly 91% seen once; the top ten hold 1%. Concerning this clone itself: The target antigen is unknown.

This material consisted of CD4+ or CD8+ T cells sorted from blood, taken in a trial of the OX40 agonist ivuxolimab. The TCR originated in an adult with an advanced solid tumor such as melanoma, head and neck, liver or kidney cancer.

The CDR3 reads CASSVVGTSGSPSYNEQFF. In DNA, the CDR3 is TGTGCCAGCAGCGTAGTGGGGACTAGCGGGAGCCCATCCTACAATGAGCAGTTCTTC. The chain is built from TRBV9 and TRBJ2-1, with 14 nucleotides matching TRBD2. V dropped 0 bases and J dropped 1; count of bases not matched to a gene: 6. In germline, CDR1 is SGDLS, CDR2 YYNGEE. This CDR3 region has 19 residues.